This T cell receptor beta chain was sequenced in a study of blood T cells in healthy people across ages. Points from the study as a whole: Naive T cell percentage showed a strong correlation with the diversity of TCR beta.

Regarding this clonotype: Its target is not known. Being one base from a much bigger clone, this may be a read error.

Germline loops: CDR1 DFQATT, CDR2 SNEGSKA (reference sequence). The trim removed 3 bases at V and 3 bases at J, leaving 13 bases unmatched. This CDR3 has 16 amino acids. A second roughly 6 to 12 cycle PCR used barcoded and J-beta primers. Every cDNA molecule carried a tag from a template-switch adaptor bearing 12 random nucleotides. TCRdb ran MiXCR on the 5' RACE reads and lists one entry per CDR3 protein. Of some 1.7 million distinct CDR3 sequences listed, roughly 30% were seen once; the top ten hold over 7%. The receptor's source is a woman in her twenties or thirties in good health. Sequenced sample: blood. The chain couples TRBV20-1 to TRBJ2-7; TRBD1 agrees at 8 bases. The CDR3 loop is CSASPPRGQGVYEQYF. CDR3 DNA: TGCAGTGCTAGCCCGCCCAGGGGGCAGGGTGTCTACGAGCAGTACTTC.